These 4 T cell receptor beta chains were all obtained from the same sample, sequenced in a study of identical twins (dated by TCRdb to 2015 to 2016). Libraries were made using 5' RACE. The reads were generated on an Illumina HiSeq 2000. In-frame beta chains were kept once TCRdb had trimmed the public reads at Q25 with fastp and called clones with MiXCR. Here each entry gathers all rows of one CDR3 protein and keeps the most common genes and DNA. Across this sample there are nearly 200,000 distinct CDR3 sequences, with approximately 15% seen only once. Around two fifths of the sample belongs to the ten largest clones. This same sample was also taken into another study, of T cells expressing NK-cell markers.

Sequenced sample: CD8+ T cells sorted from blood. The source of these receptors is a woman between 18 and 29 years old in good health.

The rearrangement uses TRBV11-2 and TRBJ2-1, with D tentatively TRBD2 (7 bases). The CDR3 sequence is 19 residues long. Germline V gene lookup returns CDR1 SGHAT and CDR2 FQNNGV. The V and J ends lost 5 bases and 8 bases respectively, with 31 bases between them. In DNA form, the CDR3 reads TGTGCCAGCAGCGAAAGGGGGGGTACTTGGAACTCTGCTTTCGATGAGCAGTTCTTC. Residues: CASSERGGTWNSAFDEQFF. The complete variable domain, with remaining parts taken from reference TRBV11-2 and TRBJ2-1, reads EAGVAQSPRYKIIEKRQSVAFWCNPISGHATLYWYQQILGQGPKLLIQFQNNGVVDDSQLPKDRFSAERLKGVDSTLKIQPAKLEDSAVYLCASSERGGTWNSAFDEQFFGPGTRLTVL.

This clonotype has only a few counts. V usage is TRBV12-3 or TRBV12-4 and J usage is TRBJ1-2; D might be TRBD1 (5 bases). CDR3 length: 16 amino acids. The V end lost 7 bases, the J end lost 4 bases, and 22 bases lay between the germline ends. CDR3 amino acids: CASKTGVGKNIYGYTF. The CDR3 DNA reads as TGTGCCAGCAAAACAGGAGTCGGTAAAAATATCTATGGCTACACCTTC.

The chain couples TRBV15 to TRBJ2-3; D is ambiguous. The V end lost 8 bases, the J end lost 11 bases, and 14 bases lay between the germline ends. CDR1 is LNHNV, CDR2 YYDKDF, per germline (reference sequence). This CDR3 comprises 11 residues. The CDR3 loop reads CATFQLGLQYF. CDR3 nucleotide sequence: TGTGCCACCTTCCAGCTGGGCTTGCAGTATTTT.

V is TRBV25-1 and J is TRBJ2-1; 9 bases match TRBD1. Germline CDR1 MGHDK, CDR2 SYGVNS. The V and J ends lost 7 bases and 8 bases, in that order; junction bases with no gene match: 12. This CDR3 region has 15 residues. The CDR3, as DNA: TGTGCCAGCAAGAAGGGGGACAGGGAATTCGATGAGCAGTTCTTC. As protein: CASKKGDREFDEQFF. Based on the CDR3 plus reference TRBV25-1 and TRBJ2-1, the full variable domain is EADIYQTPRYLVIGTGKKITLECSQTMGHDKMYWYQQDPGMELHLIHYSYGVNSTEKGDLSSESTVSRIRTEHFPLTLESARPSHTSQYLCASKKGDREFDEQFFGPGTRLTVL.